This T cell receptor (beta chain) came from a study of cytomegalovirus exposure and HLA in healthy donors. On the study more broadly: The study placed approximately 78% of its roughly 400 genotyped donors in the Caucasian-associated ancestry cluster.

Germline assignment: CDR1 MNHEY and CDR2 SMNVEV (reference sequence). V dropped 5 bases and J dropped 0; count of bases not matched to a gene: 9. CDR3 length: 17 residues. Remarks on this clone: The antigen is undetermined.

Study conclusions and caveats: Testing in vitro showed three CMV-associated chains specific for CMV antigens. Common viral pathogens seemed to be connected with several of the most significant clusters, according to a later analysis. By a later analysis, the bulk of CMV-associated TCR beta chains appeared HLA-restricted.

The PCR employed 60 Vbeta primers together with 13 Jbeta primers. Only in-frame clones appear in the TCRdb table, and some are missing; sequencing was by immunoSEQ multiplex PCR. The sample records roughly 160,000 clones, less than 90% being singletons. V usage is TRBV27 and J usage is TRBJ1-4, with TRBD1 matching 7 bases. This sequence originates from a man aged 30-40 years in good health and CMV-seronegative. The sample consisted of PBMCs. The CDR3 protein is CASSTARQGATNEKLFF. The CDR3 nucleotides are TGTGCCAGCAGTACCGCTCGGCAGGGGGCAACTAATGAAAAACTGTTTTTT.